A selection of T cell receptor beta chains follows, all from one sample in a study of cytomegalovirus exposure and HLA in healthy donors. This table comes from immunoSEQ multiplex PCR, and its TCRdb copy is limited to in-frame clones, with some not included. The sample gives just over 70,000 clones, 74% of which show up once; approximately 10% is in the top ten. Sequencing was performed on PBMCs. The receptors come from a human donor in good health. Each CDR3 is given with its conserved first and last residue. Fields, in order: V gene, clone size, D gene, J gene, CDR3 protein, CDR3 DNA. D genes are given only for firm matches. Clone size is stated in some rows and not others, as once, few, many or a class when expanded.

v_call: TRBV11-2
clone_size: NA
d_call: TRBD1
j_call: TRBJ2-1
cdr3_aa: CASSLVPTGTGYNEQFF
cdr3_nt: TGTGCCAGCAGCTTAGTCCCCACCGGGACAGGATACAATGAGCAGTTCTTC

v_call: TRBV4-2
clone_size: NA
d_call: TRBD2
j_call: TRBJ2-7
cdr3_aa: CASSQGASGLAGGPVSEQYF
cdr3_nt: TGTGCCAGCAGCCAAGGCGCGTCGGGACTAGCGGGAGGGCCTGTAAGTGAGCAGTACTTC

v_call: TRBV7-6
clone_size: NA
d_call: NA
j_call: TRBJ2-7
cdr3_aa: CASSRTGNEQYF
cdr3_nt: TGTGCCAGCAGCAGAACAGGGAACGAGCAGTACTTC

v_call: TRBV7-6
clone_size: NA
d_call: NA
j_call: TRBJ2-1
cdr3_aa: CASSSQLPSSYNEQFF
cdr3_nt: TGTGCCAGCAGCTCGCAACTTCCGAGCTCCTACAATGAGCAGTTCTTC

v_call: TRBV15
clone_size: NA
d_call: NA
j_call: TRBJ2-7
cdr3_aa: CATALGSGTYEQYF
cdr3_nt: TGTGCCACAGCATTAGGCTCAGGGACCTACGAGCAGTACTTC

v_call: TRBV9
clone_size: NA
d_call: TRBD1
j_call: TRBJ2-7
cdr3_aa: CASSTGDRAYEQYF
cdr3_nt: TGTGCCAGCAGCACCGGGGACAGGGCCTACGAGCAGTACTTC

v_call: TRBV27
clone_size: NA
d_call: TRBD2
j_call: TRBJ2-1
cdr3_aa: CASSAPGSGGPSEQFF
cdr3_nt: TGTGCCAGCAGTGCCCCCGGGTCGGGAGGGCCAAGTGAGCAGTTCTTC

v_call: TRBV30
clone_size: NA
d_call: NA
j_call: TRBJ1-1
cdr3_aa: CAWSVAGYTEAFF
cdr3_nt: TGTGCCTGGAGTGTAGCGGGATACACTGAAGCTTTCTTT

v_call: TRBV12-5
clone_size: few
d_call: NA
j_call: TRBJ2-7
cdr3_aa: CASGLDGYEQYF
cdr3_nt: TGTGCTAGTGGTTTGGACGGCTACGAGCAGTACTTC

v_call: TRBV30
clone_size: few
d_call: TRBD2
j_call: TRBJ2-7
cdr3_aa: CACIPGGSQKHF
cdr3_nt: TGTGCCTGTATTCCCGGGGGGAGTCAGAAGCACTTC

v_call: TRBV19
clone_size: NA
d_call: NA
j_call: TRBJ1-5
cdr3_aa: CASSILSRDQPQHF
cdr3_nt: TGTGCCAGTAGTATCCTATCGAGAGATCAGCCCCAGCATTTT

v_call: TRBV29-1
clone_size: NA
d_call: TRBD2
j_call: TRBJ2-5
cdr3_aa: CSVSGTSGGQETQYF
cdr3_nt: TGCAGCGTATCCGGGACTAGCGGGGGGCAAGAGACCCAGTACTTC

v_call: TRBV7-3
clone_size: NA
d_call: NA
j_call: TRBJ2-1
cdr3_aa: CASSWGLANNDEQFF
cdr3_nt: TGTGCCAGCAGTTGGGGGCTAGCAAATAACGATGAGCAGTTCTTC

v_call: TRBV28
clone_size: NA
d_call: TRBD1
j_call: TRBJ2-5
cdr3_aa: CASSLVGGQGEETQYF
cdr3_nt: TGTGCCAGCAGTTTGGTAGGAGGACAGGGGGAAGAGACCCAGTACTTC

v_call: TRBV10-3
clone_size: NA
d_call: NA
j_call: TRBJ2-4
cdr3_aa: CAISEIAVAKNIQYF
cdr3_nt: TGTGCCATCAGTGAAATAGCAGTAGCCAAAAACATTCAGTACTTC

v_call: TRBV5-1
clone_size: NA
d_call: NA
j_call: TRBJ2-7
cdr3_aa: CASSLDEAYEQYF
cdr3_nt: TGCGCCAGCAGCTTGGATGAGGCCTACGAGCAGTACTTC